The subject of this entry is one TCR beta chain. Its matching antigen is unknown. The data stem from a study of early T cells in non-severe SARS-CoV-2 infection. Overall study: RNA in bulk from unsorted whole blood was sequenced, and chains were unpaired. Study results and caveats: There was a bias toward anti-spike CD8 responses in VDJdb matching, which missed private and CD4 specificities.

cDNA molecules, individually, were tagged with unique molecular identifiers. TCRdb used MiXCR to reprocess the 5' RACE reads, holding one entry per CDR3 protein. The sample consists of over 50,000 distinct CDR3 sequences, around 8% of them appearing once. Germline lookup yields CDR1 SGHRS and CDR2 YFSETQ. The J segment lost 6 bases and the V segment lost 4 bases, leaving 7 bases of the junction unmatched. This CDR3 spans 16 amino acids. Sequences were obtained from whole blood. The chain couples TRBV5-1 to TRBJ2-2; the match to TRBD1 covers 12 bases. The TCR was taken from an adult who was a healthcare worker with PCR-confirmed SARS-CoV-2 infection or an uninfected control (not recorded which). CDR3 nucleotides: TGCGCCAGCAGCGTCGGGACAGGGGGCGCATCCGGGGAGCTGTTTTTT. It translates to CASSVGTGGASGELFF.